The T cell receptor beta chain described here comes from a study of cytomegalovirus exposure and HLA in healthy donors. PCR involved 60 Vbeta and 13 Jbeta primers. The repertoire was sequenced with immunoSEQ multiplex PCR; TCRdb's copy has only in-frame clones and lacks some. The table shows 120,000 or so clones, with approximately 77% occurring only once. The CDR3 is 13 residues long. The ends were cut back, 8 bases at V and 5 bases at J, with 15 bases in the middle. Germline values: CDR1 LNHDA, CDR2 SQIVND (reference sequence). In its sample, this clone was seen once. V gene TRBV19 combines with J gene TRBJ2-5; TRBD2 might be the D (7 bases). This clonotype was obtained from a man aged 18 to 30 in good health and CMV-seronegative. Sample: PBMCs. The CDR3 DNA sequence: TGTGCCAGTGGAGGGGGGGCTGGGGAGACCCAGTACTTC. Protein sequence: CASGGGAGETQYF.